These 10 T cell receptor beta chains originate from one sample sequenced in a study of OX40 agonist ivuxolimab in advanced cancers. TCRdb's table, derived via immunoSEQ multiplex PCR, lists solely in-frame clones and lacks some. The sample carries tens of thousands of clones, roughly nine tenths recorded once. The specimen comprised CD4+ or CD8+ T cells sorted from blood, sampled in a trial of the OX40 agonist ivuxolimab. Receptor source: an adult with an advanced solid tumor such as melanoma, head and neck, liver or kidney cancer.

The chain links TRBV6-5 to TRBJ1-1, with TRBD1 identical over 9 bases. Germline-derived CDR1 and CDR2 are MNHEY and SVGAGI. V was pared by 0 bases and J by 3 bases, with 2 bases of the junction left unmatched. There are 15 residues in the CDR3. DNA for the CDR3: TGTGCCAGCAGTTACTCGAACAGGGGGCACACTGAAGCTTTCTTT. It specifies CASSYSNRGHTEAFF.

This clone was seen a handful of times. This sequence joins TRBV9 and TRBJ1-1; D remains unclear. The CDR3 spans 13 residues. Germline assignment: CDR1 SGDLS and CDR2 YYNGEE. Trimming pared 3 bases from V and 1 base from J, leaving 7 bases between. CDR3 DNA sequence: TGTGCCAGCAGCGCAGCAGGGAACACTGAAGCTTTCTTT. This encodes CASSAAGNTEAFF.

The rearrangement uses TRBV5-6 and TRBJ1-1; TRBD1 might be the D (5 bases). The ends were cut back, 0 bases at V and 8 bases at J, with 8 bases in the middle. CDR3 length: 12 amino acids. Germline V gene data show CDR1 as SGHDT and CDR2 as YYEEEE. The CDR3 here is CASSLVEGEAFF. CDR3 DNA sequence: TGTGCCAGCAGCTTGGTGGAGGGGGAAGCTTTCTTT.

The sample holds one count of this clone. This chain joins TRBV7-3 and TRBJ2-5; 9 bases match TRBD2. V lost 7 bases and J lost 0; bases outside the gene matches: 18. Per germline, CDR1 SGHTA and CDR2 FQGTGA. The CDR3 length is 19 residues. The chain's CDR3 is CASIPKAGGPLKYQETQYF. In DNA, the CDR3 is TGTGCCAGCATCCCCAAAGCGGGAGGACCATTAAAGTACCAAGAGACCCAGTACTTC.

This chain joins TRBV7-9 and TRBJ1-5; 7 bases align to TRBD1. The CDR3 is 13 amino acids. CDR1 and CDR2 (germline): SEHNR, FQNEAQ (reference sequence). V gave up 5 bases and J gave up 7 bases; unmatched junction bases: 5. The DNA of the CDR3 is TGTGCCAGCAGCGCACAGGGGAGCCAGCCCCAGCATTTT. Protein sequence: CASSAQGSQPQHF.

This clone has a single count. The chain employs TRBV9 and TRBJ2-6, with D perhaps matching TRBD2 (6 bases). This CDR3 has 17 amino acids. Per germline, CDR1 SGDLS and CDR2 YYNGEE. V lost 3 bases to trimming and J lost 2 bases, with 15 bases between them. The CDR3 nucleotides are TGTGCCAGCAGCGAGCCTTTCGGAGGGACTGGGGCCAACGTCCTGACTTTC. It translates to CASSEPFGGTGANVLTF.

This clone was recorded only once. The rearrangement joins TRBV27 to TRBJ2-2; TRBD2 matches at 13 bases. The CDR3 consists of 14 residues. Per the germline V gene, CDR1 is MNHEY and CDR2 is SMNVEV (reference sequence). Losses at the gene ends were 7 bases for V and 6 bases for J; bases not matched to a gene: 2. The DNA for the CDR3 is TGTGCCAGCAACGGACTAGCGGGAGCCGGGGAGCTGTTTTTT. Its translation is CASNGLAGAGELFF.

The chain combines TRBV11-3 with TRBJ1-3, with a possible D match to TRBD1 (6 bases). V was clipped by 2 bases and J by 5 bases, with 16 bases between them. The CDR3 has 16 residues. Germline V gives CDR1 SGHNT, CDR2 YENEEA. The CDR3 region is CASSLLRGRGRNTIYF. In DNA, the CDR3 is TGTGCCAGCAGCTTACTCCGGGGCAGGGGAAGAAACACCATATATTTT. The full variable domain, with the rest looked up from reference TRBV11-3 and TRBJ1-3, is EAGVVQSPRYKIIEKKQPVAFWCNPISGHNTLYWYLQNLGQGPELLIRYENEEAVDDSQLPKDRFSAERLKGVDSTLKIQPAELGDSAVYLCASSLLRGRGRNTIYFGEGSWLTVV.

The chain is built from TRBV27 and TRBJ2-7; D gene uncertain. The V end lost 5 bases, the J end lost 0 bases, and 17 bases lay between the germline ends. The CDR3 spans 16 residues. Germline CDR1 MNHEY, CDR2 SMNVEV (reference sequence). CDR3 loop: CASSLTRVSSSYEQYF. CDR3 in DNA: TGTGCCAGCAGTCTAACCCGGGTTAGTAGCTCCTACGAGCAGTACTTC.

The V and J genes are TRBV27 and TRBJ2-7; TRBD1 is a possible D gene (5 bases). Germline loops: CDR1 MNHEY, CDR2 SMNVEV (reference sequence). There are 15 residues in the CDR3. V was pared by 2 bases and J by 3 bases, with 14 bases between. CDR3 DNA sequence: TGTGCCAGCAGTTTAAGCCAAGGGGCCTACTACGAGCAGTACTTC. Amino acids: CASSLSQGAYYEQYF.